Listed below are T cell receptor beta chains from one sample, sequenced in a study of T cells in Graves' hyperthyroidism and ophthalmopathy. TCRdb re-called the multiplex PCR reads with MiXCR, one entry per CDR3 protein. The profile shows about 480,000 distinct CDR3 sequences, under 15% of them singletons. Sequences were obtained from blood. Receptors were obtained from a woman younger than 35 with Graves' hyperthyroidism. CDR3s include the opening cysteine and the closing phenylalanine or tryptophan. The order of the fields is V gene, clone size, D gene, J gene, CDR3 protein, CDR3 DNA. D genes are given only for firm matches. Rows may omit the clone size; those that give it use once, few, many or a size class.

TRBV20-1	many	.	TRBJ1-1	CSARGDLGAFF	TGCAGTGCTAGGGGGGACTTGGGAGCTTTCTTT
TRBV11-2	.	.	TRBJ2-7	CASILDFAVYEQYF	TGTGCCAGCATCTTAGATTTCGCAGTCTACGAGCAGTACTTC
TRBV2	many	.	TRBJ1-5	CASRGLDSNQPQHF	TGTGCCAGCAGGGGCTTGGATAGCAATCAGCCCCAGCATTTT
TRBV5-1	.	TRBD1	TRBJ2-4	CASSLDGRGIAKNIQYF	TGCGCCAGCAGCTTGGATGGCAGGGGGATAGCCAAAAACATTCAGTACTTC
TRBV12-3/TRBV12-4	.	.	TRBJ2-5	CASSLSADKRTQYF	TGTGCCAGCAGTTTATCAGCCGACAAGAGGACCCAGTACTTC
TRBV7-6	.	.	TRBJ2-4	CASSLFTGDIQYF	TGTGCCAGCAGCTTATTTACAGGTGACATTCAGTACTTC
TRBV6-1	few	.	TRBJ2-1	CASSLRVADYNEQFF	TGTGCCAGCAGCCTTCGGGTAGCGGACTACAATGAGCAGTTCTTC
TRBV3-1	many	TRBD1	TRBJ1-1	CASTSRGARNTEAFF	TGTGCCAGCACCTCCAGGGGGGCGAGGAACACTGAAGCTTTCTTT
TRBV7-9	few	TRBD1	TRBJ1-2	CASSLAVTGGSYGYTF	TGTGCCAGCAGCTTAGCGGTGACAGGGGGAAGCTATGGCTACACCTTC
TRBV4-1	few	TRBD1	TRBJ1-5	CASSPEGQYNQPQHF	TGCGCCAGCAGCCCCGAGGGACAGTACAATCAGCCCCAGCATTTT
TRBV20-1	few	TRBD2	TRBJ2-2	CSASPGAGEINTGELFF	TGCAGTGCTAGCCCTGGGGCGGGGGAAATTAACACCGGGGAGCTGTTTTTT
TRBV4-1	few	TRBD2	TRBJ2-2	CASSHQRGTSGRQNTGELFF	TGCGCCAGCAGCCACCAGAGAGGGACTAGCGGGCGCCAAAACACCGGGGAGCTGTTTTTT
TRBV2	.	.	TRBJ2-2	CASTPEANTGVLFF	TGTGCCAGCACCCCGGAGGCGAACACCGGGGTGCTGTTTTTT
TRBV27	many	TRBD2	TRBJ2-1	CASSSWEREYNEQFF	TGTGCCAGCAGTTCTTGGGAGCGGGAATACAATGAGCAGTTCTTC
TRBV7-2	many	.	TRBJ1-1	CAGSLDWGLVNTEAFF	TGTGCCGGCAGCTTAGATTGGGGGCTGGTGAACACTGAAGCTTTCTTT
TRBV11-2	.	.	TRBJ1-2	CASSSGRSNYGYTF	TGTGCCAGCAGCTCCGGACGGTCTAACTATGGCTACACCTTC
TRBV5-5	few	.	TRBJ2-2	CASSLIPAGNTGELFF	TGTGCCAGCAGCTTGATCCCTGCTGGGAACACCGGGGAGCTGTTTTTT
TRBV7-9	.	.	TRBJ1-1	CASSFTGLGTEAFF	TGTGCCAGCAGCTTTACAGGGTTGGGCACTGAAGCTTTCTTT
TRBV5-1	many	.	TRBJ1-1	CASSSGPWMESNTEAFF	TGCGCCAGCAGCTCGGGCCCGTGGATGGAGTCGAACACTGAAGCTTTCTTT
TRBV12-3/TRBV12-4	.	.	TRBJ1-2	CASRPDRPGGYTF	TGTGCCAGCAGACCGGACCGTCCCGGCGGCTACACCTTC
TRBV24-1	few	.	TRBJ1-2	CATGEGSYGYTF	TGTGCCACCGGGGAGGGAAGCTATGGCTACACCTTC
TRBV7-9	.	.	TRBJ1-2	CASSLGGGAGSRYGYTF	TGTGCCAGCAGCTTAGGGGGTGGGGCAGGGAGCAGATATGGCTACACCTTC
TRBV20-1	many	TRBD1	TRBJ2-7	CSAGRGRYEQYF	TGCAGTGCTGGCAGGGGGCGGTACGAGCAGTACTTC
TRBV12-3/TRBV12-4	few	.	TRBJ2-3	CASRRQVAVGFHF	TGTGCCAGCAGGAGACAGGTCGCTGTAGGCTTTCATTTT
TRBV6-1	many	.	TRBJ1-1	CASSGVPRLGGNTEAFF	TGTGCCAGCAGTGGGGTCCCTCGATTGGGGGGAAACACTGAAGCTTTCTTT
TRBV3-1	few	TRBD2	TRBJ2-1	CASSQGAQRGLYNEQFF	TGTGCCAGCAGCCAAGGCGCACAGCGGGGCCTTTACAATGAGCAGTTCTTC
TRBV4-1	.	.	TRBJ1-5	CASSQVPTGLSQPQHF	TGCGCCAGCAGCCAAGTCCCTACAGGGCTATCTCAGCCCCAGCATTTT
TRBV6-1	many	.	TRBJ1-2	CASSRTMGYGYTF	TGTGCCAGCAGTCGGACTATGGGGTATGGCTACACCTTC
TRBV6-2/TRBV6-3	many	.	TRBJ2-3	CASSYLLATDTQYF	TGTGCCAGCAGTTACCTGCTAGCCACAGATACGCAGTATTTT
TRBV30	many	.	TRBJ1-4	CALGRRNEKLFF	TGTGCCTTGGGCAGGCGAAATGAAAAACTGTTTTTT
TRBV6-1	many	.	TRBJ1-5	CASRRTVHGNQPQHF	TGTGCCAGCAGAAGGACAGTCCATGGCAATCAGCCCCAGCATTTT
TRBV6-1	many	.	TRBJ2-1	CASSDPPGRPNNEQFF	TGTGCCAGCAGTGACCCCCCGGGACGGCCTAATAATGAGCAGTTCTTC
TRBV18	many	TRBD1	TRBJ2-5	CASSLEPGQASQETQYF	TGTGCCAGCTCGCTTGAACCGGGACAGGCCAGCCAAGAGACCCAGTACTTC
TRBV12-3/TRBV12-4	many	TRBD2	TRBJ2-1	CASSQGLAMYEQFF	TGTGCCAGCAGCCAGGGACTAGCGATGTATGAGCAGTTCTTC
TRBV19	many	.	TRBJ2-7	CASSTLTGGGYEQYF	TGTGCCAGTAGTACCCTGACAGGAGGGGGCTACGAGCAGTACTTC
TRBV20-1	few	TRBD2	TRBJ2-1	CSAPVGTSSFNEQFF	TGCAGTGCCCCGGTCGGGACTAGCAGTTTCAATGAGCAGTTCTTC
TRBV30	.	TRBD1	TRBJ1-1	CAWRGGDSTEAFF	TGTGCCTGGAGGGGGGGGGACAGCACTGAAGCTTTCTTT
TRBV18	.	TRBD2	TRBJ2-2	CASSPAASGKGELFF	TGTGCCAGCTCACCGGCAGCGAGCGGGAAGGGGGAGCTGTTTTTT
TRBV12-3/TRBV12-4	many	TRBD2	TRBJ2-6	CASSRTPKREGQIGANVLTF	TGTGCCAGCAGTCGTACCCCAAAGCGGGAGGGCCAAATTGGGGCCAACGTCCTGACTTTC
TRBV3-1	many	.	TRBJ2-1	CASSQEAGDEQFF	TGTGCCAGCAGCCAAGAAGCCGGGGATGAGCAGTTCTTC
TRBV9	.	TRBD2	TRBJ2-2	CASSVGTSGDTGELFF	TGTGCCAGCAGCGTAGGAACTAGCGGTGACACCGGGGAGCTGTTTTTT